This TCR beta chain was sequenced for a study of blood T cell repertoires in COVID-19. Study information: Sources were T cells, B-cell-depleted T cells, or PBMCs; the material itself was cDNA or gDNA.

A few counts support this clone. Cohort placement rested on clinical history that participants reported themselves. Donors in Cohort 3 who had recovered were those with two negative PCRs, healthcare professional clearance, or resolution of their symptoms. Profiled with immunoSEQ multiplex PCR; TCRdb holds only in-frame clones, not every one. The sample gives roughly 250,000 clones, 80% to 90% of which show up once; 1.5% to 2% is in the top ten. The CDR3 loop spans 15 amino acids. Trimming took off 3 bases at V and 3 bases at J, with 15 bases between the two ends. From germline, CDR1 is SGHNT and CDR2 YYREEE (reference sequence).

Sequencing input: PBMCs or T cells enriched from blood (not recorded which). The gene calls are TRBV5-4 and TRBJ1-1, with a possible D match to TRBD1 (5 bases). The source is a woman in her forties or fifties who had recovered from COVID-19. DNA for the CDR3: TGTGCCAGCAGCTCGACTGTGGGGGGTTACACTGAAGCTTTCTTT. Translation gives CASSSTVGGYTEAFF.